A single sample is the source of the 30 T cell receptor beta chains below, sequenced in a study of T cell responses to AZD1222 COVID-19 vaccine (dated by TCRdb to about 2021). The library was prepared using the immunoSEQ multiplex PCR assay. The source is immuneACCESS, and TCRdb retained only in-frame sequences with V and J called. Part of the clones is not carried over; for the studies checked, unresolved V genes explain less than half of this, and the remainder is unexplained. The sample table lists roughly 120,000 clones, roughly 84% of them with a count of one. Roughly 1.1% of the sample belongs to the ten largest clones. The sample's time point, from its label and the paper: baseline before first vaccination. Here the sequenced sample was peripheral blood, taken on day 0 of AZD1222 vaccination. The source of these receptors is an adult in good health.

The chain recombines TRBV5-1 with TRBJ1-2, with D uncertain. The germline gives CDR1 SGHRS, CDR2 YFSETQ. The CDR3 consists of 14 residues. V dropped 5 bases and J dropped 4 bases, with 15 bases sitting between them. The CDR3 DNA reads TGCGCCAGCAGGGAGGCCACAGCTACCTATGGCTACACCTTC. It yields the protein CASREATATYGYTF. Full variable domain (outside the CDR3, taken from reference TRBV5-1 and TRBJ1-2): KAGVTQTPRYLIKTRGQQVTLSCSPISGHRSVSWYQQTPGQGLQFLFEYFSETQRNKGNFPGRFSGRQFSNSRSEMNVSTLELGDSALYLCASREATATYGYTFGSGTRLTVV.

J is TRBJ1-2 and V is TRBV10-1, with no clear D. The CDR3 is 13 amino acids. Trimming took off 3 bases at V and 2 bases at J, with 7 bases between the two ends. The germline CDR1 and CDR2 sequences are WNHNN and SYGVQD (reference sequence). The CDR3 loop is CASSDSLNYGYTF. The DNA for the CDR3 is TGCGCCAGCAGTGACAGTTTGAACTATGGCTACACCTTC.

The V gene is TRBV2, the J gene TRBJ1-5; D is ambiguous. Trimming removed 4 bases from V and 2 bases from J, with 12 bases in between. The CDR3 spans 15 residues. Germline V CDR1 and CDR2: SNHLY, FYNNEI. CDR3 nucleotide sequence: TGTGCCAGCAGTGGGACGGCAGAGGGCAATCAGCCCCAGCATTTT. Translation: CASSGTAEGNQPQHF.

V usage is TRBV12-3 or TRBV12-4 and J usage is TRBJ2-7; a weak D match, TRBD2 (5 bases). With 5 bases removed from V and 2 bases from J, the gap between germline ends came to 7 bases. The CDR3 runs to 12 residues. The CDR3, as DNA: TGTGCCAGCAGTCACGGGACCTACGAGCAGTACTTC. This codes for CASSHGTYEQYF.

The chain is built from TRBV4-1 and TRBJ1-2; TRBD1 matches 8 bases. The germline CDR1 and CDR2 sequences are MGHRA and YSYEKL. The length of the CDR3 is 15 residues. The V gene end was trimmed by 5 bases and the J gene end by 6 bases; junction bases not matched to a gene: 11. CDR3 sequence reads: CASSVEGRGLNGYTF. The CDR3 nucleotides are TGCGCCAGCAGCGTCGAGGGCAGGGGGCTGAATGGCTACACCTTC.

The J gene is TRBJ2-1, the V gene TRBV29-1; no reliable D call. The CDR3 totals 11 residues. V was trimmed by 4 bases and J by 9 bases, leaving 10 bases between them. Looked up from germline, CDR1 is SQVTM and CDR2 is ANQGSEA. CDR3 in DNA: TGCAGCGTTGGGCAGAGGAGTGAGCAGTTCTTC. Its protein is CSVGQRSEQFF.

This chain links TRBV27 with TRBJ1-2; D call uncertain. V dropped 6 bases and J dropped 3 bases, with 20 bases sitting between them. The CDR3 consists of 16 residues. CDR1 MNHEY and CDR2 SMNVEV come from the germline V gene (reference sequence). The CDR3 DNA sequence: TGTGCCAGCAGCCTTAGTTCGGTGGGGTTGTACTATGGCTACACCTTC. Its protein product is CASSLSSVGLYYGYTF.

The V gene is TRBV4-2, the J gene TRBJ2-7; 8 nucleotides align to TRBD1. Germline loops: CDR1 LGHNA, CDR2 YNFKEQ. CDR3 size: 14 residues. The J segment lost 1 base and the V segment lost 4 bases, leaving 3 bases of the junction unmatched. The DNA for the CDR3 is TGTGCCAGCAGCCTTGGACAGGGTTCCTACGAGCAGTACTTC. Protein sequence: CASSLGQGSYEQYF.

This chain joins TRBV4-1 and TRBJ2-7; D tentatively fits TRBD1 or TRBD2 (5 bases each). Trimming took 4 bases from V and 4 from J, leaving 14 bases between them. The germline CDR1 and CDR2 sequences are MGHRA and YSYEKL. CDR3 length equals 14 residues. The CDR3 loop reads CASSPSWGNYEQYF. The CDR3 DNA sequence: TGCGCCAGCAGCCCCTCGTGGGGGAATTACGAGCAGTACTTC.

This clone appeared a single time. The chain carries TRBV2 and TRBJ2-7, with D hard to call. CDR3 length: 13 residues. V was clipped by 4 bases and J by 0 bases, with 7 bases between them. CDR1 and CDR2 from the germline V gene are SNHLY and FYNNEI. The CDR3 here is CASSVIISYEQYF. CDR3 nucleotide sequence: TGTGCCAGCAGTGTTATTATCTCCTACGAGCAGTACTTC.

The chain carries TRBV7-6 and TRBJ2-3; 7 bases agree with TRBD2. The V segment lost 3 bases and the J segment 3 bases; nucleotides outside the gene matches: 6. Germline CDR1 is SGHVS and CDR2 is FNYEAQ. The CDR3 sequence is 15 residues long. In DNA form, the CDR3 reads TGTGCCAGCAGCTTCGGACTAGGGAGGACAGATACGCAGTATTTT. Translated, it gives CASSFGLGRTDTQYF. Full variable domain (missing parts from reference TRBV7-6 and TRBJ2-3): GAGVSQSPRYKVTKRGQDVALRCDPISGHVSLYWYRQALGQGPEFLTYFNYEAQQDKSGLPNDRFSAERPEGSISTLTIQRTEQRDSAMYRCASSFGLGRTDTQYFGPGTRLTVL.

This clone was counted a single time. The CDR3 region is CASSPVGGAGRKLFF. As DNA, the CDR3 is TGTGCCAGCTCACCCGTCGGGGGGGCAGGTAGAAAACTGTTTTTT. The chain uses TRBV18 and TRBJ1-4; D perhaps matches TRBD1 (6 bases). CDR3 length: 15 residues. Germline-derived CDR1 and CDR2 are KGHSH and LQKENI. V was shortened by 3 bases and J by 10 bases, with 18 bases between the two germline ends.

This clone came up a few times. The chain has TRBV15 and TRBJ1-2, with unresolved D. Germline CDR1 and CDR2: LNHNV and YYDKDF (reference sequence). The CDR3 runs 13 residues. V lost 0 bases and J lost 6, with 8 bases in between. This CDR3 is CATSRDEGHGYTF. As DNA, the CDR3 is TGTGCCACCAGCAGAGATGAGGGCCATGGCTACACCTTC.

J is TRBJ1-1 and V is TRBV2; D gene ambiguous. Germline-derived CDR1 and CDR2 are SNHLY and FYNNEI. The CDR3 sequence is 14 residues long. The V gene lost 9 bases and the J gene lost 4 bases, with 18 bases spanning the gap. CDR3 region: CASRARVGRTEAFF. As DNA, the CDR3 is TGTGCCAGTCGAGCGAGGGTGGGCCGCACTGAAGCTTTCTTT.

The J gene is TRBJ1-1, the V gene TRBV12-5, with D possibly TRBD1 on 5 matching bases. The V end was cut by 5 bases, the J end by 0 bases, with 7 bases between. The CDR3 runs to 13 residues. Germline V CDR1 and CDR2: LGHNT, FRNRAP. The CDR3 coding sequence is TGTGCTAGTGGTCCGGGACTGAACACTGAAGCTTTCTTT. It specifies CASGPGLNTEAFF.

This chain joins TRBV29-1 and TRBJ1-2, with 8 nucleotides matching TRBD1. This CDR3 is built from 13 residues. Germline V gene lookup returns CDR1 SQVTM and CDR2 ANQGSEA. The junction had 7 bases not matched to a gene; V was cut back by 4 bases and J by 6 bases. Here the CDR3 reads CSVGWQGANGYTF. In nucleotides, the CDR3 is TGCAGCGTTGGGTGGCAGGGGGCTAATGGCTACACCTTC.

This chain joins TRBV2 and TRBJ1-2; D is ambiguous. Germline lookup yields CDR1 SNHLY and CDR2 FYNNEI. V dropped 9 bases and J dropped 4 bases, with 9 bases sitting between them. This CDR3 region has 11 residues. The CDR3 protein is CARSGVYGYTF. The CDR3 coding sequence is TGTGCCAGATCCGGGGTCTATGGCTACACCTTC.

CDR3 DNA: TGCGCCAGCAGCCAAGTAGCGGGGGACACTGAAGCTTTCTTT. It is translated as CASSQVAGDTEAFF. The V and J genes are TRBV4-1 and TRBJ1-1; the D gene is possibly TRBD1 (5 bases). This CDR3 region has 14 residues. Trimming pared 1 base from V and 3 bases from J, leaving 9 bases between. CDR1 MGHRA and CDR2 YSYEKL come from the germline V gene.

V and J are TRBV6-5 and TRBJ1-3, with D possibly being TRBD1 (5 bases). Germline V gene lookup returns CDR1 MNHEY and CDR2 SVGAGI. This CDR3 has 15 residues. Trimming shortened V by 4 bases and J by 3 bases, and 13 bases separated the two germline ends. The CDR3 sequence: CASSLSGSGGNTIYF. CDR3 nucleotide sequence: TGTGCCAGCAGTTTGTCAGGGTCCGGTGGAAACACCATATATTTT.

This clone showed up just once. The chain joins TRBV4-3 to TRBJ2-5; 9 nucleotides line up with TRBD1. The CDR3 consists of 17 residues. V lost 0 bases to trimming and J lost 4 bases; unmatched junction nucleotides: 9. Germline V lookup: CDR1 LGHNA, CDR2 YSLEER. This chain's CDR3 is CASSQEGPGQGAETQYF. The CDR3 coding sequence is TGCGCCAGCAGCCAAGAAGGTCCGGGACAGGGTGCAGAGACCCAGTACTTC.

This clone was detected only once. The chain uses TRBV11-1 and TRBJ1-2; 7 bases agree with TRBD1. The V segment lost 5 bases and the J segment 8 bases; nucleotides outside the gene matches: 8. The CDR3 consists of 13 residues. CDR1 SGHAT and CDR2 FQDESV come from the germline V gene (reference sequence). Here the CDR3 DNA reads TGTGCCAGCAGCGCAGACAGGGTACAGGGCTACACCTTC. This sequence encodes CASSADRVQGYTF. Full variable domain (remainder filled in from reference TRBV11-1 and TRBJ1-2): EAEVAQSPRYKITEKSQAVAFWCDPISGHATLYWYRQILGQGPELLVQFQDESVVDDSQLPKDRFSAERLKGVDSTLKIQPAELGDSAMYLCASSADRVQGYTFGSGTRLTVV.

The chain links TRBV2 to TRBJ2-1; 15 bases are a match to TRBD2. The V and J ends lost 5 bases and 6 bases, in that order; junction bases with no gene match: 8. Germline V CDR1 and CDR2: SNHLY, FYNNEI. The CDR3 covers 17 residues. This CDR3 is CASSRLGTSGGPNEQFF. The CDR3 coding sequence is TGTGCCAGCAGTCGACTCGGGACTAGCGGGGGGCCCAATGAGCAGTTCTTC.

The chain is built from TRBV5-1 and TRBJ2-2, with D possibly TRBD2 on 6 matching bases. The CDR3 is made up of 16 amino acids. CDR1 SGHRS and CDR2 YFSETQ come from the germline V gene. Trimming pared 4 bases from V and 0 bases from J, leaving 13 bases between. CDR3 bases: TGCGCCAGCAGCCCCCCCGGGGAGGCGAACACCGGGGAGCTGTTTTTT. This encodes CASSPPGEANTGELFF.

This chain connects TRBV5-4 to TRBJ2-3, with a tentative D call TRBD2 (7 bases). The CDR3 extends over 15 amino acids. V lost 2 bases and J 1 base, leaving 11 bases between the germline ends. Germline CDR1 and CDR2: SGHNT and YYREEE (reference sequence). In nucleotides, the CDR3 is TGTGCCAGCAGCTTAGGGGGGGCCGGCACAGATACGCAGTATTTT. Translating gives CASSLGGAGTDTQYF.

V gene TRBV29-1 combines with J gene TRBJ1-1; D unclear. There are 14 residues in the CDR3. Trimming removed 3 bases at V and 6 bases at J, with 17 bases between. Germline V gene data show CDR1 as SQVTM and CDR2 as ANQGSEA. CDR3 bases: TGCAGCGTTGATTACCGGACTCTTGGAGCTGAAGCTTTCTTT. Its translation is CSVDYRTLGAEAFF.

The chain has TRBV25-1 and TRBJ1-1, with D unresolved. The CDR3 consists of 13 residues. Per germline, CDR1 MGHDK and CDR2 SYGVNS. Trimming shortened V by 0 bases and J by 5 bases, and 7 bases separated the two germline ends. The CDR3 reads CASSEYPATEAFF. The CDR3 DNA follows: TGTGCCAGCAGTGAATATCCAGCGACTGAAGCTTTCTTT. The variable domain in full, with the rest retrieved from reference TRBV25-1 and TRBJ1-1, is EADIYQTPRYLVIGTGKKITLECSQTMGHDKMYWYQQDPGMELHLIHYSYGVNSTEKGDLSSESTVSRIRTEHFPLTLESARPSHTSQYLCASSEYPATEAFFGQGTRLTVV.

CDR3 loop: CASSEGSRTGELFF. The CDR3 DNA reads TGCGCCAGCAGCGAGGGGTCTAGGACCGGGGAGCTGTTTTTT. This sequence joins TRBV5-1 and TRBJ2-2; D possibly uses TRBD1 or TRBD2 (5 bases each). Germline CDR1 SGHRS, CDR2 YFSETQ. The ends were cut back, 4 bases at V and 5 bases at J, with 12 bases in the middle. This CDR3 has 14 residues.

This chain connects TRBV5-4 to TRBJ2-7; no reliable D call. V gave up 0 bases and J gave up 4 bases, with 11 bases separating them. CDR3 length: 14 residues. Germline CDR1 is SGHNT and CDR2 is YYREEE (reference sequence). The CDR3 region has the DNA TGTGCCAGCAGCTTGGGCCAAAATAAGTACGAGCAGTACTTC. Its translation: CASSLGQNKYEQYF.

The CDR3 DNA sequence: TGTGCCAGCAGCTTAGATTGGGGGGGCATCCAGCCCCAGCATTTT. Its translation: CASSLDWGGIQPQHF. This chain connects TRBV11-2 to TRBJ1-5; TRBD1 is a possible D gene (6 bases). Trimming left V 0 bases short and J 7 bases short, with 13 bases between. This CDR3 has 15 residues. Germline loops: CDR1 SGHAT, CDR2 FQNNGV.

The chain links TRBV7-2 to TRBJ1-4, with a possible D match to TRBD1 (6 bases). The V gene lost 1 base and the J gene lost 8 bases, with 14 bases spanning the gap. Germline CDR1 reads SGHTA; CDR2 reads FQGNSA. The CDR3 spans 15 residues. CDR3 in amino acids: CASSLDSGGEEKLFF. CDR3 bases: TGTGCCAGCAGCTTAGATTCCGGGGGCGAAGAAAAACTGTTTTTT.